This T cell receptor (beta chain) was obtained from a study of T cell responses to AZD1222 COVID-19 vaccine. Whole-study context: Pooling was applied to second doses at about 4 or about 12 weeks. Findings and limits, study-wide: Donors were mostly white British, more females; clonal diversity possibly underestimated.

Repertoires were generated with immunoSEQ multiplex PCR, while TCRdb's copy carries only in-frame clones and drops some. Altogether 55,000 to 70,000 clones are present, about four fifths being singletons, with the ten largest covering around an eighth. For this clone: The antigen is unknown.

The V end lost 1 base, the J end lost 4 bases, and 8 bases lay between the germline ends. Germline V lookup: CDR1 SGHNT, CDR2 YYREEE (reference sequence). CDR3 length equals 13 residues. This sequence joins TRBV5-4 and TRBJ2-5; D is undetermined. The source is an adult in good health. Sequenced here: peripheral blood, sampled on day 0 of AZD1222 vaccination. For the CDR3, the DNA is TGTGCCAGCAGCTTGTTTAGAGGAGAGACCCAGTACTTC. This translates into CASSLFRGETQYF.